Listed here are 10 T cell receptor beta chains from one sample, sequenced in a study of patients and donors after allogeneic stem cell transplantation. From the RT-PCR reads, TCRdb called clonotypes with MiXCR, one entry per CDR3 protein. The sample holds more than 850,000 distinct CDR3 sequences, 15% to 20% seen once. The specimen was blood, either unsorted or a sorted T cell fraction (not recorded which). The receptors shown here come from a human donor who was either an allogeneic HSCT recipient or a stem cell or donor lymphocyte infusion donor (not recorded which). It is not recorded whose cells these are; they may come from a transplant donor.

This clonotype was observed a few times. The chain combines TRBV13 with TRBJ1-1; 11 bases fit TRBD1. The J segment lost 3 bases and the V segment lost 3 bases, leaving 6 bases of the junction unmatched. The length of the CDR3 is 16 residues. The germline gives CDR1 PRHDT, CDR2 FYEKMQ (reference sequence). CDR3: CASSFSGQGDDTEAFF. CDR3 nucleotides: TGTGCCAGCAGCTTCTCGGGACAGGGGGATGACACTGAAGCTTTCTTT.

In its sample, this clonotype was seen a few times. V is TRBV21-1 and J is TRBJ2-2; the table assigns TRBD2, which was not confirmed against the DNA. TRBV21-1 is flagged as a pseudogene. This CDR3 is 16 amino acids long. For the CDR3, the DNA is TGTGCCAGCAGCAACCCTAGCTCGAGTAAAACCGGGGAGCTGTTTTTT. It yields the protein CASSNPSSSKTGELFF.

The CDR3 sequence is CASSSTGGDYEQFF. DNA for the CDR3: TGTGCCAGCAGCTCTACAGGGGGGGATTATGAGCAGTTCTTC. V and J are TRBV7-2 and TRBJ2-1; D possibly corresponds to TRBD1 (8 bases). CDR3 length equals 14 residues. V lost 4 bases to trimming and J lost 8 bases, with 15 bases between them. Germline CDR1 SGHTA, CDR2 FQGNSA.

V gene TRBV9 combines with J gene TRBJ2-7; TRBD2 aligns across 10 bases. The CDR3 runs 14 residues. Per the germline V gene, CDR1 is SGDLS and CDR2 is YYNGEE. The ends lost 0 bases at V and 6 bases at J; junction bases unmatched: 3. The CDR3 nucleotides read TGTGCCAGCAGCGTAGAGCTAGCGGGAGTCGAGCAGTACTTC. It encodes CASSVELAGVEQYF.

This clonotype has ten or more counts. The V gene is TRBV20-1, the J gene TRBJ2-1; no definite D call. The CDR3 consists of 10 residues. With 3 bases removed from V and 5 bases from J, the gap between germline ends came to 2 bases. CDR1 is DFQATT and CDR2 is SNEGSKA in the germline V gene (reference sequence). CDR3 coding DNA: TGCAGTGCTAGTGACAATGAGCAGTTCTTC. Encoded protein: CSASDNEQFF.

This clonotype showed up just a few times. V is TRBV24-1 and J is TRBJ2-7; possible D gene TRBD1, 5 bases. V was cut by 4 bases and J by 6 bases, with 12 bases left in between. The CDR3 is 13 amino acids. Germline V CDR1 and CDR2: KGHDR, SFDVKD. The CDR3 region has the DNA TGTGCCACCAGTGAGGGAAGGGGTGTCGAGCAGTACTTC. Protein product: CATSEGRGVEQYF.

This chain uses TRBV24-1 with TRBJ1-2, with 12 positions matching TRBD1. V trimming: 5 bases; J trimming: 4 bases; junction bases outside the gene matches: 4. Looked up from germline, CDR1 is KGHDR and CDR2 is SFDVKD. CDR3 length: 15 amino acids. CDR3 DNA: TGTGCCACCAGTGGGGTGGGACAGGGGGCCTATGGCTACACCTTC. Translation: CATSGVGQGAYGYTF.

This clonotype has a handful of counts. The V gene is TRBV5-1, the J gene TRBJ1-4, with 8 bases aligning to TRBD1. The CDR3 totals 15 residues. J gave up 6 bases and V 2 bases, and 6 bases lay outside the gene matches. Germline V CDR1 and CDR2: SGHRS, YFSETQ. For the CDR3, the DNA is TGCGCCAGCAGCTTTTGGGTGGACAGGGATGAAAAACTGTTTTTT. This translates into CASSFWVDRDEKLFF. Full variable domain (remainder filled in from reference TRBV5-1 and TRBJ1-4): KAGVTQTPRYLIKTRGQQVTLSCSPISGHRSVSWYQQTPGQGLQFLFEYFSETQRNKGNFPGRFSGRQFSNSRSEMNVSTLELGDSALYLCASSFWVDRDEKLFFGSGTQLSVL.

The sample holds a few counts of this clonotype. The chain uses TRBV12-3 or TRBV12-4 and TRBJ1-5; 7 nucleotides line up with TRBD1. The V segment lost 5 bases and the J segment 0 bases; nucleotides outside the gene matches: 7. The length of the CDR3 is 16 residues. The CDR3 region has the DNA TGTGCCAGCAGTCCCGGGACAGACAATAGCAATCAGCCCCAGCATTTT. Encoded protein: CASSPGTDNSNQPQHF.

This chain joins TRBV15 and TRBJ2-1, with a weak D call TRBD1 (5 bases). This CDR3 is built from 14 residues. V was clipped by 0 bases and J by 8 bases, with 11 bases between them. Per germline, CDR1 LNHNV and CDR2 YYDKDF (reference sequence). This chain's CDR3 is CATSRDQGVHEQFF. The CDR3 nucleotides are TGTGCCACCAGCAGAGATCAAGGGGTCCATGAGCAGTTCTTC.